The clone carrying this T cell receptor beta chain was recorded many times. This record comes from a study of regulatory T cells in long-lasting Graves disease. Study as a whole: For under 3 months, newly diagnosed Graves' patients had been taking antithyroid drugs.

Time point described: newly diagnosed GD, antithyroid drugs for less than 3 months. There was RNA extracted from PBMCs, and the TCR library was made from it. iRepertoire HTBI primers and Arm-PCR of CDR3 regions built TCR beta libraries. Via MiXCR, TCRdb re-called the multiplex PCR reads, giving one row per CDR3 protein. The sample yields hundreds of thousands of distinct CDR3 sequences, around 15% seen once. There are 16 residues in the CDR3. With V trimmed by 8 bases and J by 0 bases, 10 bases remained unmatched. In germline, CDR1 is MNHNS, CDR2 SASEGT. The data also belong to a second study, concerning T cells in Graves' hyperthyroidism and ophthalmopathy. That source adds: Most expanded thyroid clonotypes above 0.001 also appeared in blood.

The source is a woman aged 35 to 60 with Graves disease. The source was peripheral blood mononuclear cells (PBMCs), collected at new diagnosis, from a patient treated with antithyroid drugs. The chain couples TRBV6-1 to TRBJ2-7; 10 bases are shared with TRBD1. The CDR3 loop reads CASGGRGTGASYEQYF. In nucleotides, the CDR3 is TGTGCCAGCGGAGGGAGGGGGACAGGGGCCTCCTACGAGCAGTACTTC.